Presented here are 14 T cell receptor beta chains from one specimen sequenced in a study of shared clonotypes between healthy human individuals. Naivety among CD8 cells was defined by CD45RO negativity and positive CCR7 selection, thereby excluding terminally differentiated effector memory CD45RA+ cells. Only in-frame clones appear in the TCRdb table, and some are missing; sequencing was by immunoSEQ multiplex PCR. This sample has around 2,000,000 clones, with over 85% found just once. The material sequenced was naive CD8+ T cells sorted from blood. The source of these receptors is a man aged 18 to 29 in good health.

This chain connects TRBV27 to TRBJ2-7; 12 nucleotides align to TRBD2. The CDR3 spans 15 residues. Germline V CDR1 and CDR2: MNHEY, SMNVEV (reference sequence). Trimming cost V 5 bases and J 6 bases; bases outside gene matches: 8. The DNA of the CDR3 is TGTGCCAGCAGTCCGGTCGGACTAGCGGGAAGCGAGCAGTACTTC. Residues: CASSPVGLAGSEQYF.

The J gene is TRBJ2-7, the V gene TRBV2, with 7 bases matching TRBD1. The CDR3 contains 13 residues. The ends lost 5 bases at V and 6 bases at J; junction bases unmatched: 7. The germline gives CDR1 SNHLY, CDR2 FYNNEI. DNA for the CDR3: TGTGCCAGCAGTACCCCTTACAGGGGCGAGCAGTACTTC. Its protein product is CASSTPYRGEQYF.

The chain carries TRBV6-5 and TRBJ2-7, with TRBD1 matching 7 bases. Germline V gene data show CDR1 as MNHEY and CDR2 as SVGAGI. This CDR3 is built from 15 residues. After removal of 6 bases from V and 0 bases from J, the junction contained 8 bases not matched to a gene. The CDR3 protein is CASSPPGQSSYEQYF. DNA of the CDR3: TGTGCCAGCAGCCCCCCGGGACAGAGCTCCTACGAGCAGTACTTC.

V and J are TRBV7-9 and TRBJ1-1; D gene ambiguous. CDR3 size: 15 residues. CDR1 and CDR2 from the germline V gene are SEHNR and FQNEAQ (reference sequence). Trimming took off 3 bases at V and 2 bases at J, with 13 bases between the two ends. The CDR3 sequence is CASSFGPTANTEAFF. The CDR3 DNA reads as TGTGCCAGCAGCTTTGGCCCGACGGCAAACACTGAAGCTTTCTTT.

On this clone itself: Other DNA sequences of this sample code for an identical CDR3. The chain employs TRBV5-4 and TRBJ2-7, with D perhaps matching TRBD2 (6 bases). In germline, CDR1 is SGHNT, CDR2 YYREEE (reference sequence). The length of the CDR3 is 14 residues. Trimming took 2 bases from V and 4 from J, leaving 13 bases between them. The CDR3 DNA reads as TGTGCCAGCAGCTTAGCGGGTTCGAGGTACGAGCAGTACTTC. Its translation is CASSLAGSRYEQYF.

The chain carries TRBV30 and TRBJ2-1, with 9 nucleotides matching TRBD2. This CDR3 region has 14 residues. Germline-derived CDR1 and CDR2 are GTSNPN and SVGIG (reference sequence). The V segment lost 4 bases and the J segment 7 bases; nucleotides outside the gene matches: 8. CDR3 sequence: CAWTSGTARNEQFF. The CDR3 nucleotides read TGTGCCTGGACTAGCGGGACAGCCAGAAATGAGCAGTTCTTC.

The V and J genes are TRBV5-1 and TRBJ2-1; D might be TRBD2 (7 bases). The V gene lost 0 bases and the J gene lost 4 bases, with 14 bases spanning the gap. There are 16 residues in the CDR3. Germline assignment: CDR1 SGHRS and CDR2 YFSETQ. As DNA, the CDR3 is TGCGCCAGCAGCTTGGGGGCGGGGGCCGGGTACAATGAGCAGTTCTTC. Amino acid sequence: CASSLGAGAGYNEQFF.

The chain joins TRBV4-1 to TRBJ2-7; tentative D call: TRBD2 (6 bases). This CDR3 region has 15 residues. Trimming took 2 bases from V and 3 from J, leaving 14 bases between them. Germline V lookup: CDR1 MGHRA, CDR2 YSYEKL. The CDR3 is CASSQPGGTHYEQYF. The CDR3 nucleotides are TGCGCCAGCAGCCAACCGGGCGGGACTCACTACGAGCAGTACTTC.

V usage is TRBV7-9 and J usage is TRBJ2-7; 10 bases agree with TRBD1. Trimming cost V 5 bases and J 1 base; bases outside gene matches: 5. Germline V gene lookup returns CDR1 SEHNR and CDR2 FQNEAQ (reference sequence). CDR3 length equals 15 residues. The CDR3: CASSPRDRGSYEQYF. In nucleotides, the CDR3 is TGTGCCAGCAGCCCCCGGGACAGGGGATCCTACGAGCAGTACTTC.

Concerning this clone itself: Other DNA sequences in this specimen translate into the identical CDR3. This chain joins TRBV9 and TRBJ2-5; 8 bases match TRBD1. Germline values: CDR1 SGDLS, CDR2 YYNGEE. J was trimmed by 1 base and V by 0 bases; bases with no gene match: 2. The CDR3 extends over 15 amino acids. CDR3 region: CASSVGGQVQETQYF. The CDR3 DNA sequence: TGTGCCAGCAGCGTAGGGGGACAGGTCCAAGAGACCCAGTACTTC.

The CDR3 protein is CAWSPVLGTEAFF. The CDR3 region has the DNA TGTGCCTGGAGTCCCGTCTTGGGCACTGAAGCTTTCTTT. The chain recombines TRBV30 with TRBJ1-1, with no clear D. This CDR3 contains 13 residues. V was trimmed by 2 bases and J by 4 bases, leaving 11 bases between them. Germline CDR1 GTSNPN, CDR2 SVGIG (reference sequence).

The chain carries TRBV5-4 and TRBJ2-5; the D is unclear. The CDR3 is 15 amino acids. Trimming removed 0 bases at V and 5 bases at J, with 14 bases between. The germline V gene encodes CDR1 SGHNT and CDR2 YYREEE (reference sequence). CDR3 sequence: CASSLAPKFGETQYF. The CDR3 region has the DNA TGTGCCAGCAGCTTGGCCCCTAAATTCGGGGAGACCCAGTACTTC.

This chain connects TRBV27 to TRBJ2-3, with D perhaps matching TRBD2 (5 bases). Trimming shortened V by 3 bases and J by 0 bases, and 13 bases separated the two germline ends. The CDR3 is 16 residues long. From germline, CDR1 is MNHEY and CDR2 SMNVEV (reference sequence). The DNA for the CDR3 is TGTGCCAGCAGTTTCGGAAGCGGAACTAGCACAGATACGCAGTATTTT. Protein sequence: CASSFGSGTSTDTQYF.

This sequence joins TRBV19 and TRBJ1-5; D gene unclear. Germline loops: CDR1 LNHDA, CDR2 SQIVND (reference sequence). This CDR3 has 13 amino acids. The germline V and J ends were trimmed by 3 bases and 9 bases, with 12 bases remaining between them. The CDR3 here is CASSIDVSLPQHF. CDR3 nucleotide sequence: TGTGCCAGTAGTATTGATGTTTCTCTGCCCCAGCATTTT.